The sequence of this T cell receptor (beta chain) was determined in a study of T cell responses to AZD1222 COVID-19 vaccine. The study's findings and limits: Just five to seven people given AZD1222 tested seropositive at baseline.

Germline CDR1 reads MNHEY; CDR2 reads SMNVEV (reference sequence). The length of the CDR3 is 16 residues. V lost 3 bases and J 0 bases, leaving 14 bases between the germline ends. Repertoires were generated with immunoSEQ multiplex PCR, while TCRdb's copy carries only in-frame clones and drops some. The sample shows some 84,000 clones, over 75% of them seen only once. With regard to this clone: The antigen is unknown.

The rearrangement uses TRBV27 and TRBJ1-2; D not certain. The starting material was peripheral blood, obtained on day 0 of AZD1222 vaccination. This TCR was sampled from an adult in good health. The CDR3 is CASSFFPGSPNYGYTF. The CDR3 DNA follows: TGTGCCAGCAGTTTCTTCCCCGGCAGCCCTAACTATGGCTACACCTTC.